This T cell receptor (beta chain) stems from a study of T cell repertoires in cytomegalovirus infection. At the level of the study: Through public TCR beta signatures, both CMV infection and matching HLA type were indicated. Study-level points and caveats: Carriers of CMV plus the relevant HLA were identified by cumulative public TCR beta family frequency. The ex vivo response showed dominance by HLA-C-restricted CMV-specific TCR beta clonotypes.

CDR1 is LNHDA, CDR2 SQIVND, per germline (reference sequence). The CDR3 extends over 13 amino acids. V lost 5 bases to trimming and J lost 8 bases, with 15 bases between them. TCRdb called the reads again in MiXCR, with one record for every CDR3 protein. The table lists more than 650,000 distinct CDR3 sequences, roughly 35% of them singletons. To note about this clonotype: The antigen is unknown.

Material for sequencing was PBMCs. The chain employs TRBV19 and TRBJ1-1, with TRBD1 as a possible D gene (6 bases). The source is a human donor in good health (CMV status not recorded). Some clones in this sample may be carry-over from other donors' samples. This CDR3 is CASSYRDVGEAFF. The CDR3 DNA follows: TGTGCCAGTAGTTACAGGGATGTGGGCGAAGCTTTCTTT. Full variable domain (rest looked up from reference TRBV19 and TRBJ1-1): DGGITQSPKYLFRKEGQNVTLSCEQNLNHDAMYWYRQDPGQGLRLIYYSQIVNDFQKGDIAEGYSVSREKKESFPLTVTSAQKNPTAFYLCASSYRDVGEAFFGQGTRLTVV.